This T cell receptor beta chain came from a study of cytomegalovirus exposure and HLA in healthy donors. J lost 6 bases, V lost 5 bases, and 7 bases had no gene match. The CDR3 runs to 14 residues. Germline values: CDR1 MNHEY, CDR2 SMNVEV (reference sequence). General observations from the study: 164 TCR beta chains were listed as cytomegalovirus-associated. Available immune exposure information covered CMV serostatus only. In vitro testing confirmed a few CMV-associated chains as specific for CMV antigens.

This clone has more than one count but fewer than ten. Its matching antigen is unknown. The PCR made use of 60 Vbeta and 13 Jbeta primers. In the study's own analysis: Unique TCR beta chains numbered around 80 million in a later analysis, with some 9.9 million shared. This table comes from immunoSEQ multiplex PCR, and its TCRdb copy is limited to in-frame clones, with some not included. V and J calls and clone size follow that table, whereas D and trimming were derived from the DNA. This table holds some 140,000 clones, 75% to 90% found once. The origin of this receptor is a woman aged 25-40 years in good health and CMV-seropositive. The chain couples TRBV27 to TRBJ1-2, with 9 positions matching TRBD1. The specimen was PBMCs. The CDR3 sequence: CASSGGTGSHGYTF. The CDR3 coding sequence is TGTGCCAGCAGTGGGGGGACAGGGAGCCATGGCTACACCTTC.